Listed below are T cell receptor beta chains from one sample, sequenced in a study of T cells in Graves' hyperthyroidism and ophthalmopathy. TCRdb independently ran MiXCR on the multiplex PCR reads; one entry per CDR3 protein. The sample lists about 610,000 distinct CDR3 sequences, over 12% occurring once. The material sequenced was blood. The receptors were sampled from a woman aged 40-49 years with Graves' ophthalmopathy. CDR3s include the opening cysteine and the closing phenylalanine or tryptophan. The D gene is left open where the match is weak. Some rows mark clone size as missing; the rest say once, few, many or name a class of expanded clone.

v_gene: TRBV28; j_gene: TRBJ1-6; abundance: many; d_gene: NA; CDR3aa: CASSTQGSSPLHF; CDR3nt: TGTGCCAGCAGCACTCAGGGTTCCTCACCCCTCCACTTT
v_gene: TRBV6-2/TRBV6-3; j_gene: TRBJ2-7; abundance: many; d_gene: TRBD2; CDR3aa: CASSYSSREGDSSYEQYF; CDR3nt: TGTGCCAGCAGTTACTCGTCGAGGGAGGGCGACAGCTCCTACGAGCAGTACTTC
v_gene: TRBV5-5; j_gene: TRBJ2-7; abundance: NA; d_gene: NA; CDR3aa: CASSLALSPYEQYF; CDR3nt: TGTGCCAGCAGCTTGGCCCTGAGCCCCTACGAGCAGTACTTC
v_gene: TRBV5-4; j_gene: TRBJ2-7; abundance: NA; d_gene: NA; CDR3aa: CASSPGASSGEQYF; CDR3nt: TGTGCCAGCAGCCCCGGGGCTAGCTCGGGAGAGCAGTACTTC
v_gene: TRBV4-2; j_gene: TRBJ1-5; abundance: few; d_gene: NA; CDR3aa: CASSLIPGQFSNQPQHF; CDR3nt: TGTGCCAGCAGCCTAATACCGGGACAATTTAGCAATCAGCCCCAGCATTTT
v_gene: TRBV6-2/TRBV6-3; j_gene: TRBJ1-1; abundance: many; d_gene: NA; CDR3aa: CASGTQPRLNTEAFF; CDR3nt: TGTGCCAGCGGAACCCAACCGAGACTGAACACTGAAGCTTTCTTT
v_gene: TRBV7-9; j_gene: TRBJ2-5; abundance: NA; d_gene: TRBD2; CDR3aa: CASSSTGLAGMETQYF; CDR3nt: TGTGCCAGCAGCTCCACGGGACTAGCGGGAATGGAGACCCAGTACTTC
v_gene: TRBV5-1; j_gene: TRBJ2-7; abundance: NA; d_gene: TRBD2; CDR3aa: CASSIGTSGYYEQYF; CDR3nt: TGCGCCAGCAGCATCGGGACTAGCGGCTACTACGAGCAGTACTTC
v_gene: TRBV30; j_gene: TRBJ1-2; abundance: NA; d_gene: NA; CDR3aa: CAWSVERLHYGYTF; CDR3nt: TGTGCCTGGAGTGTAGAACGCTTACACTATGGCTACACCTTC
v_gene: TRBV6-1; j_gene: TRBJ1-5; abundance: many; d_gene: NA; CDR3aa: CASSTTGTSNQPQHF; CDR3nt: TGTGCCAGCAGTACGACAGGCACAAGCAATCAGCCCCAGCATTTT
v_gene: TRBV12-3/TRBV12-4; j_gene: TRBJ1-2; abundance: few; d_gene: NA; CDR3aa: CASSWGVGYTF; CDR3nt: TGTGCCAGCAGTTGGGGGGTGGGCTACACCTTC
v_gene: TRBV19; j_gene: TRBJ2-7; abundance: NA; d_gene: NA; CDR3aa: CASSTLTSGPGGEQYF; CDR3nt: TGTGCCAGTAGTACCCTTACAAGCGGGCCCGGGGGCGAGCAGTACTTC
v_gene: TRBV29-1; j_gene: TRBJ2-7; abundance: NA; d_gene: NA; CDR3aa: CSGTSPGESKQYF; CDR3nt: TGCAGCGGCACCTCCCCGGGAGAGAGTAAGCAGTACTTC
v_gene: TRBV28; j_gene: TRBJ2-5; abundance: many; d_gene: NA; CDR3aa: CASSLPGASLGETQYF; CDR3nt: TGTGCCAGTTCATTACCGGGAGCCAGTTTGGGCGAGACCCAGTACTTC
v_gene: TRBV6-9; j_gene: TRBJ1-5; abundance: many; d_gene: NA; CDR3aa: CASSYTGAQHF; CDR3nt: TGTGCCAGCAGTTATACTGGGGCCCAGCATTTT
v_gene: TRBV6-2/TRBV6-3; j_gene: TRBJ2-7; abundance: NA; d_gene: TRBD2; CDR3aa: CASSLDLAGVEQYF; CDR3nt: TGTGCCAGCAGTTTAGACCTAGCGGGAGTCGAGCAGTACTTC
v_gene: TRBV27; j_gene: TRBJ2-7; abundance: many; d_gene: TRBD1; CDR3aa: CASSPRPGTGSSEQYF; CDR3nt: TGTGCCAGCAGTCCCCGCCCCGGGACAGGGAGTTCCGAGCAGTACTTC
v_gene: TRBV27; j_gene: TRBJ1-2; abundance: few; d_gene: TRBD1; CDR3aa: CASRRDRGNYDYTF; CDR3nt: TGTGCCAGCAGACGGGACAGGGGGAACTATGACTACACCTTC
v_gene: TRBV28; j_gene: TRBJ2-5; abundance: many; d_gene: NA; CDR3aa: CASSLSWDQETQYF; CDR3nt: TGTGCCAGCAGTTTATCCTGGGATCAAGAGACCCAGTACTTC
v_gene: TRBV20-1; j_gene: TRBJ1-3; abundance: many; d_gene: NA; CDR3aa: CSATNNGNTIYF; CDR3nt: TGCAGTGCGACAAACAACGGAAACACCATATATTTT
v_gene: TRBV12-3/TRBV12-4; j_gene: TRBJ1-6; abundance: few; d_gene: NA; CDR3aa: CASSPDTGISPLHF; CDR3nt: TGTGCCAGCAGTCCTGATACGGGGATTTCACCCCTCCACTTT
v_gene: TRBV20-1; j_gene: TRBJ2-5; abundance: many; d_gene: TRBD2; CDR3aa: CSARVGEGQETQYF; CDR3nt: TGCAGTGCTAGAGTGGGGGAGGGACAAGAGACCCAGTACTTC
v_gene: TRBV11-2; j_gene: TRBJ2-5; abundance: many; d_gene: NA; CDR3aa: CASSFSDKGETQYF; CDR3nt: TGTGCCAGCAGCTTTTCGGACAAGGGAGAGACCCAGTACTTC
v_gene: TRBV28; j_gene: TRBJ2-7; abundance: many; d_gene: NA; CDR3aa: CASSLVQASQGQYF; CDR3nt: TGTGCCAGCAGTTTGGTCCAGGCCTCACAGGGGCAGTACTTC
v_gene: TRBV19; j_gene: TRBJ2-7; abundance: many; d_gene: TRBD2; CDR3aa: CASSALAGGTYEQYF; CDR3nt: TGTGCCAGTAGTGCGCTAGCGGGAGGGACCTACGAGCAGTACTTC
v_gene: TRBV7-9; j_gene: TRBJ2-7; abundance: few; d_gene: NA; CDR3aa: CASSFAGAREQYF; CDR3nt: TGTGCCAGCAGCTTCGCAGGGGCAAGGGAGCAGTACTTC
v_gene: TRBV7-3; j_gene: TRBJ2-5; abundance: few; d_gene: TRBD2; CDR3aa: CASSLLPGTSGKETQYF; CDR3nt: TGTGCCAGCAGCTTACTCCCCGGGACTAGCGGGAAAGAGACCCAGTACTTC
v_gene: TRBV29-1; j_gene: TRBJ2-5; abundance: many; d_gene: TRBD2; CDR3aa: CSAAGGPETQYF; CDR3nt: TGCAGCGCAGCGGGAGGCCCAGAGACCCAGTACTTC
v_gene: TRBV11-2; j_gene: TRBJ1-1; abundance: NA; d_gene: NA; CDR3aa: CASSPLRGLNTEAFF; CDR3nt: TGTGCCAGCAGCCCGCTACGGGGTCTGAACACTGAAGCTTTCTTT
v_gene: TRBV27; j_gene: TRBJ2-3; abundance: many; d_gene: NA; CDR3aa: CASSVRAPAPDTQYF; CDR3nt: TGTGCCAGCAGTGTGCGGGCCCCGGCCCCAGATACGCAGTATTTT
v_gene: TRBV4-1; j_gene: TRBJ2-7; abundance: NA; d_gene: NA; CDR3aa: CASSQGGTEGAYEQYF; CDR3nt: TGCGCCAGCAGCCAAGGAGGGACTGAGGGGGCCTACGAGCAGTACTTC
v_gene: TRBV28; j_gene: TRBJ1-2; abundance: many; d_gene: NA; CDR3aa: CASSFRGQGGYTF; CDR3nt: TGTGCCAGCAGTTTCCGGGGGCAAGGAGGCTACACCTTC
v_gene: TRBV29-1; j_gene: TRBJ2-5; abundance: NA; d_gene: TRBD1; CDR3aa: CSVARQGAVQETQYF; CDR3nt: TGCAGCGTAGCCCGACAGGGGGCTGTTCAAGAGACCCAGTACTTC
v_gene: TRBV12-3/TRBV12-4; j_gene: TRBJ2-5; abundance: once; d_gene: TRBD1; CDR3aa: CASSFLTGRGETQYF; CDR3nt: TGTGCCAGCAGTTTCCTGACAGGGCGAGGAGAGACCCAGTACTTC
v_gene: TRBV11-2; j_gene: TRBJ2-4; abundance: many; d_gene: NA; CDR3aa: CASSSTGMAKNIQYF; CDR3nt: TGTGCCAGCAGCTCTACCGGGATGGCCAAAAACATTCAGTACTTC
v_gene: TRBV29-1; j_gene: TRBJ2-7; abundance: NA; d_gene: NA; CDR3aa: CSVVTESSYEQYF; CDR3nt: TGCAGCGTTGTGACAGAGAGCTCCTACGAGCAGTACTTC
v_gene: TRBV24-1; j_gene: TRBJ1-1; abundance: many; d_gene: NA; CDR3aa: CATSDLENTEAFF; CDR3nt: TGTGCCACCAGTGATTTAGAGAACACTGAAGCTTTCTTT
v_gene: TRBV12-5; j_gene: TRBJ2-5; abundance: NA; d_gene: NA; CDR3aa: CASGVQGYEETQYF; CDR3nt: TGTGCTAGTGGTGTACAGGGATATGAAGAGACCCAGTACTTC
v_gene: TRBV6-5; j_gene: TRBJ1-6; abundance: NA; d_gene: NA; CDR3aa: CASVVGSTNSPLHF; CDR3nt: TGTGCCAGCGTTGTAGGGTCGACTAATTCACCCCTCCACTTT
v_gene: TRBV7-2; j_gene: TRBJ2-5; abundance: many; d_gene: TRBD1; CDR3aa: CASSLFVGQGPETQYF; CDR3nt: TGTGCCAGCAGCTTATTTGTGGGACAGGGCCCGGAGACCCAGTACTTC
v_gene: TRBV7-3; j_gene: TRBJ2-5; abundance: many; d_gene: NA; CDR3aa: CASSLTGLKETQYF; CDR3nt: TGTGCCAGCAGCTTAACGGGACTTAAAGAGACCCAGTACTTC
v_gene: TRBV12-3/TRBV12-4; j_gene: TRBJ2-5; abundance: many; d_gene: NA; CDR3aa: CASSLGQQETQYF; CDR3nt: TGTGCCAGCAGCTTAGGACAGCAAGAGACCCAGTACTTC
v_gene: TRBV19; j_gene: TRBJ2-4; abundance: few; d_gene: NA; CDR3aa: CASSPSGLSSYAKNIQYF; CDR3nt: TGTGCCAGTAGTCCCTCGGGACTTTCCTCGTACGCCAAAAACATTCAGTACTTC
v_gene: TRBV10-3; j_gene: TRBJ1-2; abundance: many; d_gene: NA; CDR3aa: CAITPGNYGYTF; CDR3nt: TGTGCCATCACGCCAGGGAACTATGGCTACACCTTC
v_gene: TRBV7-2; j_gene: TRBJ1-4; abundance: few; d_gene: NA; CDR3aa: CASSGEGNEKLFF; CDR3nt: TGTGCCAGCAGCGGAGAAGGAAATGAAAAACTGTTTTTT